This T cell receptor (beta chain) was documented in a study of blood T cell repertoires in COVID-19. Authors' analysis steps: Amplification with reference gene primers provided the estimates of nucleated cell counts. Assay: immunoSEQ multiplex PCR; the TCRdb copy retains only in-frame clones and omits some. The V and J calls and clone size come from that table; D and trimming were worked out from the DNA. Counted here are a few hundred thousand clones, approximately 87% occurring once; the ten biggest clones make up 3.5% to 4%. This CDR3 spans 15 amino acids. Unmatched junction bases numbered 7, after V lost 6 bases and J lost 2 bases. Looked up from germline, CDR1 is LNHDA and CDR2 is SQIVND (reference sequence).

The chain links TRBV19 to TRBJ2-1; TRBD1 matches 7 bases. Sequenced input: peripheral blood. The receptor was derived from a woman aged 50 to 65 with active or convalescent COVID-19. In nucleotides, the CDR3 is TGTGCCAGTAGATCGGGACAGTGGGCCTACAATGAGCAGTTCTTC. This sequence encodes CASRSGQWAYNEQFF.